This TCR beta chain was obtained from a study of Ad26.COV2.S vaccination and SARS-CoV-2 variants. Findings of the study overall: Placebo recipients trailed vaccine recipients in spike-specific TCR breadth. There was reportedly substantial breadth in spike-specific CD8+ and CD4+ T cell responses after vaccination. Breadth measured for non-spike TCRs was similar across vaccine and placebo recipients.

Method: immunoSEQ multiplex PCR; TCRdb's copy keeps in-frame clones and lacks some. The data hold about 400,000 clones, with 75% to 90% observed a single time. The treatment here: over 15 received Ad26.COV2.S at low or high dose, single or two shots; about five received placebo; per-sample allocation not given. Sampling took place 63 days after the first vaccine or placebo injection. At a Boston site, the person donating was an adult of 18-55 years. V lost 6 bases to trimming and J lost 0 bases, with 15 bases between them. The CDR3 spans 16 residues. From germline, CDR1 is MDHEN and CDR2 SYDVKM. For this clone: Its specificity is unknown.

The clonotype comes from a person between 18 and 65 years old who received the Ad26.COV2.S COVID-19 vaccine or a placebo. The J gene is TRBJ1-5, the V gene TRBV28; no reliable D call. Material: peripheral blood, obtained in a trial of Ad26.COV2.S vaccine versus placebo. The CDR3 nucleotides read TGTGCCAGCAGCCCCCTCGGAGGATTTAGCAATCAGCCCCAGCATTTT. It is translated as CASSPLGGFSNQPQHF.